This is a list of T cell receptor beta chains from one sample in a study of blood T cell repertoires in COVID-19. Some clones are missing from TCRdb's copy, which holds only in-frame ones; the method was immunoSEQ multiplex PCR. Of about 360,000 clones listed, around 90% are singletons. Input material: peripheral blood. Every receptor here comes from a human donor in a cohort sampled during active COVID-19. CDR3s leave out the opening cysteine and the closing phenylalanine or tryptophan. D genes are given only for firm matches.

d_call cdr3_length v_call cdr3_aa
TRBD1 11 TRBV6-5 ASSYGDRAGYT
NA 11 TRBV19 ASNQRWANVLT
NA 11 TRBV2 ASSGDTHYGYT
NA 11 TRBV30 AWSGVPSGEQF
TRBD1 15 TRBV28 ASSPTGGAEGANVLT
NA 16 TRBV4-1 ASSQLTKPGQAKNIQY
TRBD2 15 TRBV11-2 ASSYQRSGTYADTQY
TRBD1 15 TRBV5-1 ASSLAQGDATNEKLF
NA 13 TRBV4-1 ASSPTVSLNQPQH
NA 10 TRBV7-3 ASSQNQGTYT
NA 13 TRBV6-1 ASSEYTGSNQPQH
NA 13 TRBV4-1 ASSQQGFETGELF
NA 13 TRBV27 ASSLLGGLLYGYT
NA 12 TRBV5-1 ASRLAREGYGYT
NA 12 TRBV10-3 AIKQGGVTGELF
NA 12 TRBV19 ASSIRGSGEKLF
TRBD1 14 TRBV4-1 ASSQPGTGAVGELF